Reported below is one TCR beta chain. Antigen unknown. This entry belongs to a study of cytomegalovirus exposure and HLA in healthy donors. A multiplex PCR was run with 60 Vbeta primers and 13 Jbeta primers. Profiled with immunoSEQ multiplex PCR; TCRdb holds only in-frame clones, not every one. The table records about 92,000 clones, more than 65% of them present only once. Per germline, CDR1 GTSNPN and CDR2 SVGIG (reference sequence). The CDR3 spans 15 residues. Trimming cost V 3 bases and J 9 bases; bases outside gene matches: 13. Whole-study findings and limits: Overall, approximately 150 TCR beta chains were annotated as cytomegalovirus-associated. An ancestry cluster, one associated with Asian ancestry, reportedly showed fewer N-insertions than the approximately 670-donor mean in a later analysis.

The receptor's source is a girl aged 2 to 9 in good health and CMV-seropositive. The V call is TRBV30, the J call TRBJ1-5; 8 bases match TRBD1. The sequenced material came from PBMCs. The CDR3 sequence: CAWRLGGTGWRPQHF. Written as DNA, the CDR3 is TGTGCCTGGAGGCTGGGGGGGACAGGATGGAGGCCCCAGCATTTT.